The rows below give T cell receptor beta chains drawn from one sample of a study of CD8+ T cells in alopecia areata. Using immunoSEQ multiplex PCR, the repertoire was profiled, and TCRdb retains in-frame clones only, with some absent. The data contain over 150,000 clones, 58% of them singletons. The starting material was CD4+ T cells sorted from blood, obtained at week 24, from a patient treated with tofacitinib. These receptors were obtained from a human donor with alopecia areata. Both conserved end residues are part of each CDR3. D genes are given only for firm matches. Expanded clones are given a class, and other clones once, few, many or no size at all.

V gene: TRBV10-3; CDR3 length: 13; J gene: TRBJ2-7; clone size: NA; D gene: NA; CDR3 protein: CASQGLNSYEQYF; CDR3 DNA: TGTGCCTCCCAGGGACTCAACTCCTACGAGCAGTACTTC
V gene: TRBV15; CDR3 length: 12; J gene: TRBJ2-1; clone size: NA; D gene: TRBD2; CDR3 protein: CATSRRGDEQFF; CDR3 DNA: TGTGCCACCAGCAGACGGGGGGATGAGCAGTTCTTC
V gene: TRBV7-2; CDR3 length: 15; J gene: TRBJ2-7; clone size: NA; D gene: TRBD1; CDR3 protein: CASSLGGQGFYEQYF; CDR3 DNA: TGTGCCAGCAGCTTAGGAGGACAGGGATTCTACGAGCAGTACTTC
V gene: TRBV5-1; CDR3 length: 15; J gene: TRBJ2-3; clone size: once; D gene: TRBD2; CDR3 protein: CASSWGTTGTDTQYF; CDR3 DNA: TGCGCCAGCAGCTGGGGGACTACAGGCACAGATACGCAGTATTTT
V gene: TRBV4-3; CDR3 length: 12; J gene: TRBJ2-5; clone size: NA; D gene: NA; CDR3 protein: CASSQGNRDRYF; CDR3 DNA: TGCGCCAGCAGCCAAGGGAACAGGGATCGGTACTTC
V gene: TRBV10-3; CDR3 length: 11; J gene: TRBJ2-5; clone size: NA; D gene: NA; CDR3 protein: CASKGRETQYF; CDR3 DNA: TGTGCCAGTAAGGGTAGGGAGACCCAGTACTTC
V gene: TRBV23-1; CDR3 length: 16; J gene: TRBJ2-1; clone size: NA; D gene: NA; CDR3 protein: CASSQSPDGNFGEQFF; CDR3 DNA: TGCGCCAGCAGTCAATCGCCGGACGGGAATTTCGGGGAGCAGTTCTTC
V gene: TRBV29-1; CDR3 length: 12; J gene: TRBJ2-6; clone size: once; D gene: NA; CDR3 protein: CSGETGANVLTF; CDR3 DNA: TGCAGCGGAGAGACAGGGGCCAACGTCCTGACTTTC
V gene: TRBV7-9; CDR3 length: 13; J gene: TRBJ1-2; clone size: NA; D gene: TRBD1; CDR3 protein: CASRETGVHGYTF; CDR3 DNA: TGTGCCAGCAGGGAGACAGGGGTACATGGCTACACCTTC
V gene: TRBV7-6; CDR3 length: 15; J gene: TRBJ2-2; clone size: few; D gene: NA; CDR3 protein: CASSLGPEAPGELFF; CDR3 DNA: TGTGCCAGCAGCTTAGGCCCAGAGGCCCCCGGGGAGCTGTTTTTT
V gene: TRBV7-7; CDR3 length: 12; J gene: TRBJ1-3; clone size: NA; D gene: NA; CDR3 protein: CASSRGRDTIYF; CDR3 DNA: TGTGCCAGCAGCAGAGGCCGGGACACCATATATTTT
V gene: TRBV6-5; CDR3 length: 14; J gene: TRBJ2-7; clone size: NA; D gene: NA; CDR3 protein: CASSLTTGSYEQYF; CDR3 DNA: TGTGCCAGCAGCCTTACGACAGGTTCCTACGAGCAGTACTTC
V gene: TRBV10-3; CDR3 length: 12; J gene: TRBJ2-2; clone size: few; D gene: NA; CDR3 protein: CAISIETGELFF; CDR3 DNA: TGTGCCATCAGCATTGAAACCGGGGAGCTGTTTTTT
V gene: TRBV28; CDR3 length: 14; J gene: TRBJ2-5; clone size: NA; D gene: NA; CDR3 protein: CASIKGTAQETQYF; CDR3 DNA: TGTGCCAGCATCAAGGGTACGGCCCAAGAGACCCAGTACTTC
V gene: TRBV5-6; CDR3 length: 12; J gene: TRBJ1-2; clone size: NA; D gene: NA; CDR3 protein: CASRGRTYGYTF; CDR3 DNA: TGTGCCAGCAGAGGACGGACATATGGCTACACCTTC
V gene: TRBV7-7; CDR3 length: 13; J gene: TRBJ2-7; clone size: NA; D gene: NA; CDR3 protein: CASSPHVAGEQYF; CDR3 DNA: TGTGCCAGCAGCCCCCATGTGGCGGGTGAGCAGTACTTC
V gene: TRBV7-6; CDR3 length: 13; J gene: TRBJ2-1; clone size: NA; D gene: NA; CDR3 protein: CASSPEDNFEQFF; CDR3 DNA: TGTGCCAGCAGCCCAGAAGACAATTTTGAGCAGTTCTTC
V gene: TRBV14; CDR3 length: 12; J gene: TRBJ2-2; clone size: NA; D gene: NA; CDR3 protein: CASSRGFGELFF; CDR3 DNA: TGTGCCAGCAGCCGCGGGTTCGGGGAGCTGTTTTTT
V gene: TRBV30; CDR3 length: 9; J gene: TRBJ1-2; clone size: NA; D gene: NA; CDR3 protein: CAWDNGYTF; CDR3 DNA: TGTGCCTGGGATAATGGCTACACCTTC
V gene: TRBV28; CDR3 length: 15; J gene: TRBJ2-3; clone size: NA; D gene: TRBD1; CDR3 protein: CASSSGQGITDTQYF; CDR3 DNA: TGTGCCAGCAGTTCCGGACAGGGTATCACAGATACGCAGTATTTT
V gene: TRBV19; CDR3 length: 15; J gene: TRBJ1-1; clone size: few; D gene: TRBD1; CDR3 protein: CASSIGWDRNTEAFF; CDR3 DNA: TGTGCCAGTAGTATAGGATGGGACAGAAACACTGAAGCTTTCTTT
V gene: TRBV11-3; CDR3 length: 14; J gene: TRBJ2-5; clone size: NA; D gene: TRBD2; CDR3 protein: CASSETSGEETQYF; CDR3 DNA: TGTGCCAGCAGCGAGACTAGCGGGGAAGAGACCCAGTACTTC
V gene: TRBV30; CDR3 length: 13; J gene: TRBJ2-5; clone size: NA; D gene: NA; CDR3 protein: CAWSVQGVETQYF; CDR3 DNA: TGTGCCTGGAGTGTTCAGGGCGTGGAGACCCAGTACTTC
V gene: TRBV2; CDR3 length: 14; J gene: TRBJ1-5; clone size: once; D gene: NA; CDR3 protein: CASKVEGSNQPQHF; CDR3 DNA: TGTGCCAGCAAGGTTGAGGGCTCCAATCAGCCCCAGCATTTT
V gene: TRBV7-9; CDR3 length: 17; J gene: TRBJ1-5; clone size: NA; D gene: TRBD1; CDR3 protein: CASSRDRTGGSNQPQHF; CDR3 DNA: TGTGCCAGCAGCAGGGACAGAACCGGAGGCAGCAATCAGCCCCAGCATTTT
V gene: TRBV6-1; CDR3 length: 15; J gene: TRBJ1-1; clone size: NA; D gene: TRBD1; CDR3 protein: CASSITGTANTEAFF; CDR3 DNA: TGTGCCAGCAGTATCACCGGGACAGCTAACACTGAAGCTTTCTTT
V gene: TRBV5-1; CDR3 length: 14; J gene: TRBJ2-7; clone size: NA; D gene: NA; CDR3 protein: CASSFPGLDYEQYF; CDR3 DNA: TGCGCCAGCAGCTTCCCGGGACTGGACTACGAGCAGTACTTC
V gene: TRBV5-1; CDR3 length: 14; J gene: TRBJ1-2; clone size: NA; D gene: TRBD1; CDR3 protein: CASSSKTGGLGYTF; CDR3 DNA: TGCGCCAGCAGCTCCAAAACAGGGGGCCTTGGCTACACCTTC
V gene: TRBV7-3; CDR3 length: 15; J gene: TRBJ2-3; clone size: NA; D gene: NA; CDR3 protein: CASSLMAGRADTQYF; CDR3 DNA: TGTGCCAGCAGCTTAATGGCGGGAAGGGCAGATACGCAGTATTTT
V gene: TRBV25-1; CDR3 length: 16; J gene: TRBJ1-5; clone size: NA; D gene: NA; CDR3 protein: CASSPQGRFSNQPQHF; CDR3 DNA: TGTGCCAGCAGTCCTCAGGGGCGGTTTAGCAATCAGCCCCAGCATTTT
V gene: TRBV30; CDR3 length: 12; J gene: TRBJ2-5; clone size: NA; D gene: NA; CDR3 protein: CAWSPPGGTQYF; CDR3 DNA: TGTGCCTGGAGTCCGCCCGGGGGGACCCAGTACTTC
V gene: TRBV19; CDR3 length: 13; J gene: TRBJ2-3; clone size: NA; D gene: NA; CDR3 protein: CASSIERGDTQYF; CDR3 DNA: TGTGCCAGTAGTATCGAACGTGGGGATACGCAGTATTTT
V gene: TRBV30; CDR3 length: 12; J gene: TRBJ2-7; clone size: NA; D gene: NA; CDR3 protein: CAWSAQGYEQYF; CDR3 DNA: TGTGCCTGGAGTGCACAGGGATACGAGCAGTACTTC
V gene: TRBV7-3; CDR3 length: 13; J gene: TRBJ1-1; clone size: few; D gene: NA; CDR3 protein: CASSRSDDTEAFF; CDR3 DNA: TGTGCCAGCAGTCGGTCGGATGACACTGAAGCTTTCTTT
V gene: TRBV7-9; CDR3 length: 15; J gene: TRBJ2-3; clone size: NA; D gene: NA; CDR3 protein: CASSLGGDSTDTQYF; CDR3 DNA: TGTGCCAGCAGCTTAGGGGGAGATAGCACAGATACGCAGTATTTT
V gene: TRBV29-1; CDR3 length: 14; J gene: TRBJ2-5; clone size: few; D gene: NA; CDR3 protein: CSVEHRTRQETQYF; CDR3 DNA: TGCAGCGTTGAACACAGGACCAGACAAGAGACCCAGTACTTC
V gene: TRBV29-1; CDR3 length: 12; J gene: TRBJ2-5; clone size: few; D gene: NA; CDR3 protein: CSVAGQQETQYF; CDR3 DNA: TGCAGCGTTGCGGGCCAGCAAGAGACCCAGTACTTC
V gene: TRBV2; CDR3 length: 14; J gene: TRBJ1-2; clone size: NA; D gene: TRBD1; CDR3 protein: CASSATGAGYGYTF; CDR3 DNA: TGTGCCAGCAGCGCGACAGGGGCAGGCTATGGCTACACCTTC
V gene: TRBV5-8; CDR3 length: 13; J gene: TRBJ2-7; clone size: NA; D gene: TRBD2; CDR3 protein: CASRLAGTYEQYF; CDR3 DNA: TGTGCCAGCCGACTAGCGGGGACGTACGAGCAGTACTTC
V gene: TRBV5-1; CDR3 length: 14; J gene: TRBJ2-1; clone size: few; D gene: TRBD2; CDR3 protein: CASGSGVLVHEQFF; CDR3 DNA: TGCGCCAGCGGGAGCGGGGTCCTTGTGCATGAGCAGTTCTTC
V gene: TRBV25-1; CDR3 length: 12; J gene: TRBJ2-3; clone size: once; D gene: NA; CDR3 protein: CASSEGLDTQYF; CDR3 DNA: TGTGCCAGCAGTGAAGGTTTAGATACGCAGTATTTT